The rows below give T cell receptor beta chains drawn from one sample of a study of OX40 agonist ivuxolimab in advanced cancers. This table comes from immunoSEQ multiplex PCR, and its TCRdb copy is limited to in-frame clones, with some not included. This repertoire shows tens of thousands of clones, about 91% found once; its top ten account for roughly 0.53%. The specimen was CD4+ or CD8+ T cells sorted from blood, collected in a trial of the OX40 agonist ivuxolimab. These receptors came from an adult with an advanced solid tumor such as melanoma, head and neck, liver or kidney cancer. Both conserved end residues are part of each CDR3. The D gene is left open where the match is weak. Not all rows give a size; the values are once, few, many and, for expanded clones, a class.

V	D	size	J	DNA	CDR3
TRBV15	TRBD2	.	TRBJ2-3	TGTGCCACCAGCAGAGGGACTGGGGCCGGTCGGGGGGGGATCACAGATACGCAGTATTTT	CATSRGTGAGRGGITDTQYF
TRBV7-9	.	.	TRBJ1-4	TGTGCCAGCAGCTTTGGGGGAATCAATGAAAAACTGTTTTTT	CASSFGGINEKLFF
TRBV25-1	.	.	TRBJ1-6	TGTGCCAGCAGTCAGGGTCGACAGAATTCACCCCTCCACTTT	CASSQGRQNSPLHF
TRBV21-1	.	few	TRBJ1-1	TGTGCCAGCAGGGAAGGACAGGGCATGAACACTGAAGCTTTCTTT	CASREGQGMNTEAFF
TRBV4-2	.	.	TRBJ1-1	TGTGCCAGCAGCCAAGAACAGAGGAACACTGAAGCTTTCTTT	CASSQEQRNTEAFF
TRBV7-9	.	.	TRBJ2-1	TGTGCCAGCAGCTTAGAGGGTAGTAGCGAGCAGTTCTTC	CASSLEGSSEQFF
TRBV6-5	.	once	TRBJ1-3	TGTGCCAGCAGTTACCAGGGGCAGCCGGGAAACACCATATATTTT	CASSYQGQPGNTIYF
TRBV7-9	.	once	TRBJ1-3	TGTGCCAGCAGCTTATTCACAGTCACTGGAAACACCATATATTTT	CASSLFTVTGNTIYF
TRBV11-2	TRBD1	.	TRBJ1-1	TGTGCCAGCAGCCGGGGACAGGGGGAAGAAGCTTTCTTT	CASSRGQGEEAFF
TRBV6-1	.	.	TRBJ2-7	TGTGCCAGCGTACAACTCGGGGCCTACGAGCAGTACTTC	CASVQLGAYEQYF
TRBV2	.	.	TRBJ1-1	TGTGCCAGCAGTGAACGGGGTGGGTGGACCATGAACACTGAAGCTTTCTTT	CASSERGGWTMNTEAFF
TRBV14	.	.	TRBJ2-4	TGTGCCAGCAGCGAGGGACATCCTTACAAAAACATTCAGTACTTC	CASSEGHPYKNIQYF
TRBV5-6	.	.	TRBJ1-5	TGTGCCAGCAGCTTGGGGACAGCTGGGACGGAGCAGCCCCAGCATTTT	CASSLGTAGTEQPQHF
TRBV5-1	.	.	TRBJ1-1	TGCGCCAGCAGCTTGACGGACGGTATGAACACTGAAGCTTTCTTT	CASSLTDGMNTEAFF
TRBV9	.	.	TRBJ1-1	TGTGCCAGCAGCACTCAAGGGGACACTGAAGCTTTCTTT	CASSTQGDTEAFF
TRBV10-3	.	.	TRBJ1-6	TGTGCCATCAGTGAGGACAAGAGCTCCTATAATTCACCCCTCCACTTT	CAISEDKSSYNSPLHF
TRBV2	TRBD2	.	TRBJ2-2	TGTGCCAGCTGTAGCGGGAGGGCCCGTACCGGGGAGCTGTTTTTT	CASCSGRARTGELFF
TRBV5-8	TRBD1	.	TRBJ1-2	TGTGCCAGCAGCTTAGGACAGGCCTTCTACGGCTACACCTTC	CASSLGQAFYGYTF
TRBV29-1	.	.	TRBJ1-1	TGCAGCGTTGGGTTGAGGGAAGGCACTGAAGCTTTCTTT	CSVGLREGTEAFF
TRBV19	TRBD1	.	TRBJ2-1	TGTGCCAGTAGTACTTCCCAGGGGGAATTGTCTTACAATGAGCAGTTCTTC	CASSTSQGELSYNEQFF
TRBV7-8	.	.	TRBJ2-3	TGTGCCAGCAGCTCGGGACTTCGCACAGATACGCAGTATTTT	CASSSGLRTDTQYF
TRBV7-8	TRBD1	.	TRBJ2-5	TGTGCCAGCAGCTCGGGGACAGGAAACCTTCAAGAGACCCAGTACTTC	CASSSGTGNLQETQYF
TRBV18	.	.	TRBJ2-7	TGTGCCAGCTCACCACGCGGGTTAGGGCAGTACTTC	CASSPRGLGQYF
TRBV15	.	few	TRBJ2-1	TGTGCCACCAGCAGAACTATAGACAGCCACAATGAGCAGTTCTTC	CATSRTIDSHNEQFF
TRBV29-1	.	.	TRBJ2-5	TGCAGCGTTGAAAGAGAGACCCAGTACTTC	CSVERETQYF
TRBV5-4	TRBD1	.	TRBJ1-1	TGTGCCAGCAGCGACACCGGGACAGTGAACACTGAAGCTTTCTTT	CASSDTGTVNTEAFF
TRBV19	.	once	TRBJ2-3	TGTGCCAGTAGTATGAGGGGGGAAAGGGAGGATACGCAGTATTTT	CASSMRGEREDTQYF
TRBV7-9	.	.	TRBJ2-7	TGTGCCAGCAGTACAATACACTACGAGCAGTACTTC	CASSTIHYEQYF
TRBV7-2	TRBD1	.	TRBJ2-7	TGTGCCAGCAGCCCCGGGACAGGGGGGCGGGAGCAGTACTTC	CASSPGTGGREQYF
TRBV11-1	.	.	TRBJ2-5	TGTGCCAGCAGCTTATTGATGGAAGAGACCCAGTACTTC	CASSLLMEETQYF
TRBV6-1	.	.	TRBJ1-1	TGTGCCAGCAGTGAGGGCAGGAACACTGAAGCTTTCTTT	CASSEGRNTEAFF
TRBV10-3	.	once	TRBJ1-3	TGTGCCACCTGGAGGGGAGGGGGTTCTGGAAACACCATATATTTT	CATWRGGGSGNTIYF
TRBV2	.	.	TRBJ2-2	TGTGCCAGCAGCCTTCAGGGGCTGAACACCGGGGAGCTGTTTTTT	CASSLQGLNTGELFF